Following are 21 T cell receptor beta chains from one sample sequenced in a study of response to subunit inactivated influenza vaccine. MiXCR was run by TCRdb on the RT-PCR reads, yielding one entry per CDR3 protein. The data contain 650,000 to 850,000 distinct CDR3 sequences, roughly 13% of them singletons. Sample: PBMCs from blood, taken 14 to 15 days before vaccination. These receptors came from a man aged 45-65 years who received an inactivated influenza vaccine.

At least ten counts were recorded for this clonotype. A junction end diverges from the germline sequence, so it may reflect a read error. J is TRBJ1-1 and V is TRBV5-1, with D maybe TRBD1 (5 bases). The CDR3 sequence is 14 residues long. CDR1 is SGHRS and CDR2 is YFSETQ in the germline V gene. CDR3 nucleotides: TGTGCCAGCAGTGAAGGGACGGGCGGAACTGAAGCTTTCTTT. The encoded protein is CASSEGTGGTEAFF.

This clonotype was seen a few times. This sequence joins TRBV20-1 and TRBJ2-7; D possibly corresponds to TRBD2 (6 bases). With 0 bases removed from V and 2 bases from J, the gap between germline ends came to 14 bases. CDR3 length: 15 amino acids. Germline V CDR1 and CDR2: DFQATT, SNEGSKA (reference sequence). The CDR3 coding sequence is TGCAGTGCTAGAGATGGGGGAGGACCTACCTACGAGCAGTACTTC. This gives the protein CSARDGGGPTYEQYF.

Only one count was recorded for this clonotype. V gene TRBV20-1 combines with J gene TRBJ2-1; D may be TRBD1 or TRBD2 (5 bases each). The CDR3 has 15 residues. Germline CDR1 DFQATT, CDR2 SNEGSKA (reference sequence). V was trimmed by 0 bases and J by 1 base, leaving 10 bases between them. The CDR3 nucleotides read TGCAGTGCTAGAGATGGGTGGGGGTCCTACAATGAGCAGTTCTTC. It encodes CSARDGWGSYNEQFF.

This clonotype was seen more than once but under ten times. This sequence joins TRBV4-3 and TRBJ1-1; the D is unclear. The V and J ends lost 0 bases and 11 bases respectively, with 13 bases between them. The germline CDR1 and CDR2 sequences are LGHNA and YSLEER. The length of the CDR3 is 13 residues. The CDR3 loop reads CASSQESGLGAFF. As DNA, the CDR3 is TGCGCCAGCAGCCAAGAATCCGGGTTGGGTGCTTTCTTT.

This clonotype has just a few counts. This rearrangement joins TRBV5-6 to TRBJ2-5; 7 bases align to TRBD1. V shed 4 bases, J shed 1 base, and the junction held 7 bases outside the gene matches. The germline V gene has CDR1 SGHDT and CDR2 YYEEEE. The CDR3 is made up of 15 amino acids. The CDR3 DNA reads TGTGCCAGCAGCCGACGACAGGGTACCCAAGAGACCCAGTACTTC. It yields the protein CASSRRQGTQETQYF.

The table lists this clonotype with a few counts. V usage is TRBV5-1 and J usage is TRBJ2-1, with a tentative D call TRBD2 (6 bases). CDR1 is SGHRS and CDR2 is YFSETQ in the germline V gene. There are 16 residues in the CDR3. Trimming took off 0 bases at V and 6 bases at J, with 16 bases between the two ends. This CDR3 reads CASSLGFGSRVNEQFF. For the CDR3, the DNA is TGCGCCAGCAGCTTGGGTTTCGGGAGTCGGGTCAATGAGCAGTTCTTC.

In this sample, this clonotype turned up a few times. The chain carries TRBV2 and TRBJ2-6; 8 nucleotides align to TRBD1. Trimming took 6 bases from V and 2 from J; bases not matched to a gene: 15. This CDR3 has 19 residues. Germline assignment: CDR1 SNHLY and CDR2 FYNNEI. The CDR3 nucleotides read TGTGCCAGCAGAGGGGTAATGGCAGGGGGCTATCCTGGGGCCAACGTCCTGACTTTC. Translated: CASRGVMAGGYPGANVLTF.

J is TRBJ2-1 and V is TRBV12-3 or TRBV12-4; 8 bases map to TRBD1. The CDR3 spans 16 residues. The trim removed 5 bases at V and 9 bases at J, leaving 15 bases unmatched. The CDR3 region is CASSARQGTTYREQFF. In DNA, the CDR3 is TGTGCCAGCAGTGCCCGACAGGGGACGACATACCGTGAGCAGTTCTTC.

This chain joins TRBV29-1 and TRBJ2-7, with TRBD2 identical over 7 bases. The V and J ends lost 4 bases and 2 bases, in that order; junction bases with no gene match: 8. This CDR3 is 14 amino acids long. The germline V gene has CDR1 SQVTM and CDR2 ANQGSEA. CDR3 residues: CSVVNPSGTYEQYF. The DNA for the CDR3 is TGCAGCGTTGTAAACCCTAGCGGCACCTACGAGCAGTACTTC.

This clonotype came up many times. The chain recombines TRBV4-2 with TRBJ2-1; D is ambiguous. Germline V gene lookup returns CDR1 LGHNA and CDR2 YNFKEQ. The CDR3 totals 14 residues. Trimming took 0 bases from V and 7 from J, leaving 10 bases between them. The DNA for the CDR3 is TGTGCCAGCAGCCAAGATCGGAAACTGAATGAGCAGTTCTTC. It encodes CASSQDRKLNEQFF.

This clonotype was seen only a few times. The J gene is TRBJ2-1, the V gene TRBV20-1; D not resolved. This CDR3 is built from 12 residues. Trimming took off 0 bases at V and 8 bases at J, with 8 bases between the two ends. The germline V gene has CDR1 DFQATT and CDR2 SNEGSKA (reference sequence). CDR3 DNA: TGCAGTGCTAGAGATTCCCAGGATGAGCAGTTCTTC. Amino acids: CSARDSQDEQFF.

The gene calls are TRBV9 and TRBJ2-1; TRBD2 agrees at 11 bases. From germline, CDR1 is SGDLS and CDR2 YYNGEE. Trimming took 4 bases from V and 6 from J; bases not matched to a gene: 9. This CDR3 is 16 amino acids long. CDR3 DNA sequence: TGTGCCAGCAGCCCTACTAGCGGGAGTAGTGGCAATGAGCAGTTCTTC. Translation: CASSPTSGSSGNEQFF.

This clonotype was seen a few times. This chain uses TRBV7-2 with TRBJ2-7; 10 positions match TRBD2. The CDR3 sequence is 16 residues long. J lost 2 bases, V lost 3 bases, and 7 bases had no gene match. Germline CDR1 SGHTA, CDR2 FQGNSA. CDR3 DNA sequence: TGTGCCAGCAGCTTGGATGGTACTAGCGGGGCCTACGAGCAGTACTTC. It codes for CASSLDGTSGAYEQYF.

The V and J genes are TRBV18 and TRBJ1-1, with D perhaps TRBD1 (6 bases). Germline-derived CDR1 and CDR2 are KGHSH and LQKENI. V shed 3 bases and J shed 4 bases, with 15 bases lying between them. This CDR3 spans 15 amino acids. The CDR3 coding sequence is TGTGCCAGCTCACCTACGACAGGATTCGGCACTGAAGCTTTCTTT. Protein: CASSPTTGFGTEAFF.

The V gene is TRBV20-1, the J gene TRBJ1-4; tentative D call: TRBD1 (5 bases). The germline CDR1 and CDR2 sequences are DFQATT and SNEGSKA (reference sequence). CDR3 length: 14 amino acids. The V and J ends lost 1 base and 8 bases respectively, with 14 bases between them. The CDR3 DNA follows: TGCAGTGCTAGAGCCCCGGGACGCAGCGAAAAACTGTTTTTT. Its protein product is CSARAPGRSEKLFF.

The rearrangement links TRBV30 to TRBJ2-7; 9 nucleotides agree with TRBD2. J gave up 3 bases and V 0 bases, and 9 bases lay outside the gene matches. CDR3 length: 16 amino acids. CDR1 and CDR2 from the germline V gene are GTSNPN and SVGIG (reference sequence). The CDR3: CAWSVHLAGTSYEQYF. Written as DNA, the CDR3 is TGTGCCTGGAGTGTTCATCTAGCGGGAACTAGCTACGAGCAGTACTTC.

The CDR3 reads CASSYSIFGLERNPSYEQYF. The CDR3 nucleotides read TGTGCCAGCAGTTACTCGATTTTCGGTTTGGAGCGGAACCCCTCCTACGAGCAGTACTTC. The V call is TRBV6-2 or TRBV6-3, the J call TRBJ2-7; D possibly corresponds to TRBD2 (5 bases). CDR3 length: 20 amino acids. CDR1 is MNHEY and CDR2 is SVGEGT in the germline V gene. Trimming cost V 0 bases and J 0 bases, with 24 bases left between them.

J is TRBJ2-5 and V is TRBV7-9, with D hard to call. The CDR3 contains 13 residues. The germline V gene encodes CDR1 SEHNR and CDR2 FQNEAQ (reference sequence). Between the trimmed V and J ends, which lost 2 bases and 5 bases, there was a span of 9 bases. CDR3 region: CASSLISGETQYF. CDR3 nucleotide sequence: TGTGCCAGCAGCTTAATTTCGGGCGAGACCCAGTACTTC.

This clonotype occurred a few times. The chain combines TRBV4-1 with TRBJ2-1; TRBD1 aligns across 10 bases. V lost 3 bases and J lost 6; bases outside the gene matches: 2. The CDR3 spans 14 residues. Germline V lookup: CDR1 MGHRA, CDR2 YSYEKL. CDR3 protein: CASSHGQGVNEQFF. The CDR3 bases are TGCGCCAGCAGCCACGGACAGGGGGTCAATGAGCAGTTCTTC.

Ten or more counts support this clonotype. This chain joins TRBV5-1 and TRBJ2-2, with TRBD1 matching over 10 bases. The CDR3 is 15 residues long. CDR1 and CDR2 from the germline V gene are SGHRS and YFSETQ. With 4 bases clipped from V and 6 bases from J, the junction kept 6 bases outside the gene matches. CDR3 DNA sequence: TGCGCCAGCAGCGCGGGACAGGGGATCTCCGGGGAGCTGTTTTTT. It is translated as CASSAGQGISGELFF.

The CDR3 DNA sequence: TGTGCCAGCAGCCTTTCCGGGGCTAACTATGGCTACACCTTC. Its translation: CASSLSGANYGYTF. The chain recombines TRBV9 with TRBJ1-2; D not certain. CDR3 length: 14 residues. CDR1 is SGDLS and CDR2 is YYNGEE in the germline V gene. Trimming removed 4 bases at V and 0 bases at J, with 10 bases between.